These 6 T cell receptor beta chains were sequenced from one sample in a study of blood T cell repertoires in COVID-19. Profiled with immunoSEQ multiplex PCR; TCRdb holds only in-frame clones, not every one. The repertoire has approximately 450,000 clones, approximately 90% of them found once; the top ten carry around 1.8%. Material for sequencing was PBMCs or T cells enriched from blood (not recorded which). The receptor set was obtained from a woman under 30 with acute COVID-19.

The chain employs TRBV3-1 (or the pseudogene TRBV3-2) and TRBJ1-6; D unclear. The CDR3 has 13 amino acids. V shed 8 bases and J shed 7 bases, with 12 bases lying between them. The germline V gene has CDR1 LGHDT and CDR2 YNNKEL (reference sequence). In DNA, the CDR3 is TGTGCCAGCGGCGGCCTGAACAATTCACCCCTCCACTTT. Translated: CASGGLNNSPLHF.

The DNA for the CDR3 is TGTGCCAGCAGCTTAGCACAGGGGCGTAAGGAGTACTTC. Encoded protein: CASSLAQGRKEYF. This rearrangement joins TRBV7-2 to TRBJ2-7; 7 bases agree with TRBD1. The V gene's germline CDR1 is SGHTA and CDR2 FQGNSA. The CDR3 has 13 amino acids. Trimming cost V 0 bases and J 11 bases; bases outside gene matches: 7. Variable domain in full (rest from reference TRBV7-2 and TRBJ2-7): GAGVSQSPSNKVTEKGKDVELRCDPISGHTALYWYRQSLGQGLEFLIYFQGNSAPDKSGLPSDRFSAERTGGSVSTLTIQRTQQEDSAVYLCASSLAQGRKEYFGPGTRLTVT.

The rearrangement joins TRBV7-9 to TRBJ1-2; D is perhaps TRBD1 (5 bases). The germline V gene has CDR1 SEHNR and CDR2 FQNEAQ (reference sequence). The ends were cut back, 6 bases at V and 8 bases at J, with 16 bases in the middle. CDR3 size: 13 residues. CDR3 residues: CASRLGQIEGYTF. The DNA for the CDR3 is TGTGCCAGCAGGCTAGGACAAATTGAGGGCTACACCTTC.

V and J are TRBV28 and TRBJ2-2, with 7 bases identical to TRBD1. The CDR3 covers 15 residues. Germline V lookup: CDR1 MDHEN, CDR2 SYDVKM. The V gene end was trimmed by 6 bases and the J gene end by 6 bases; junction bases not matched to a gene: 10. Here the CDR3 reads CASRSHDRAAGELFF. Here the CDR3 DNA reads TGTGCCAGCAGATCGCACGACAGGGCCGCCGGGGAGCTGTTTTTT.

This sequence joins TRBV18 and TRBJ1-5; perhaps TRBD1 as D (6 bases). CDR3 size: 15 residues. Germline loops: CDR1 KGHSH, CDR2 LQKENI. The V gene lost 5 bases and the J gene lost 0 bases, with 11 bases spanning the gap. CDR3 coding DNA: TGTGCCAGCTCAGGCAGGGGAATTAGCAATCAGCCCCAGCATTTT. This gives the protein CASSGRGISNQPQHF.

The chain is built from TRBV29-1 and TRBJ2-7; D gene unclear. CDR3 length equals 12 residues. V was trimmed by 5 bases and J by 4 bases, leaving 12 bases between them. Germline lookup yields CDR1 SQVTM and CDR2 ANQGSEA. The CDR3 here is CSVSTDFYEQYF. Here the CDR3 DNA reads TGCAGCGTTAGTACAGATTTTTACGAGCAGTACTTC.